A single T cell receptor beta chain is shown here with its context. The antigen this receptor binds is unknown. No per-base quality is available; no much larger clone lies one base away. The sample comes from a study of beta chain features in type 1 diabetes (dated by TCRdb to 2016 to 2019). Notes on the research overall: Mean age, gender distribution, total cell number and subset yield did not differ between patients and healthy donors. Naive and central memory subsets were obtained from all 30 or so donors, but regulatory and stem cell-like memory subsets were isolated from only 8 patients and roughly 8 healthy donors. A total of around 110,000,000 sorted cells were examined across all samples, and a strong correlation was observed between cell number per subset and RNA yield. In the study, TCRB repertoires of sorted circulating CD4+ T cell subsets from recently diagnosed type 1 diabetes patients were compared with those of matched healthy donors. Study-wide conclusions, independent of this receptor: Sequencing cDNA rather than genomic DNA could over-represent highly expressing activated cells, although activation and CD3 levels did not differ between groups. Patients with type 1 diabetes made fewer insertions and deleted more nucleotides at VDJ recombination sites, implying thymic rearrangement abnormalities. HLA sub-analyses involved small numbers of individuals, so any influence of HLA type on TCRB rearrangement remained unresolved. PCR may preferentially amplify shorter templates, but because patient and control samples were amplified and corrected together, any resulting skew would affect both groups equally. Naive, central memory and regulatory TCRB repertoires appeared to be more alike among patients than among healthy donors. A moderate but significant shortening of TCRB CDR3 length was observed in type 1 diabetes patients in all four CD4+ subsets.

The CDR3 runs 14 amino acids, cysteine and phenylalanine included. The kept DNA is CDR3 alone, 42 bases in frame from the first base. The CDR1 and CDR2 encoded by the germline V gene (reference sequence) are MNHEY and SMNVEV. V and J lose 6 bases and 6 bases, and a span of 17 bases separates them. From each donor, a single peripheral blood sample of approximately 120 mL on average was drawn into heparinised tubes. A BD FACSAria II was used to sort naive, central memory, regulatory and stem cell-like memory CD4+ T cells with a panel that included CD45RO, CCR7, CD25, CD127, CD95 and CD27. Purity was above 95% for every sorted population. PBMCs were isolated right away by Lymphoprep density gradient centrifugation and were stained directly, without culture. So that batch effects would be minimized, each experiment stained and sorted samples in pairs, pairing one healthy donor with one patient. The entire isolated RNA was reverse transcribed using the High Capacity cDNA Reverse Transcription Kit, and thus expressed TCRB transcripts were sequenced. Naive, central memory and regulatory T cell samples underwent deep immunoSEQ sequencing, averaging around 3.7 million total reads per sample. After sorted cells were lysed in RLT buffer, RNA was extracted with DNase-treated RNeasy Micro or Mini kits, with the choice depending on cell number. To prevent cross-contamination, every cell subset was processed on its own, while patient and healthy donor samples were processed together. TCRB sequences were amplified from cDNA with the immunoSEQ multiplex PCR, producing 87-bp fragments spanning the CDR3 region. Amplicons were sequenced on the Illumina HiSeq platform. Per the original workflow: PCR bias was computationally corrected using synthetic template baselines, reads within Hamming distance 2 were collapsed, and singletons that could not be merged were discarded. By aligning reads against IMGT, V, D and J genes, CDR3 length, and insertions or deletions at six rearrangement sites were assigned. Within each subset, clonotype counts were normalized to the number of sorted cells before true diversity and Gini coefficients were calculated with the tcR R package. The overlap coefficient, calculated on TCRB nucleotide sequences, was used to measure repertoire sharing. As stored in TCRdb, this immuneACCESS dataset retains in-frame rearrangements with V and J assigned. A fraction of the clones does not appear; measured against another copy, unresolved V genes explain less than half of the discrepancy, and the remainder lacks a known reason. That table is the source of V, J and clone size, and D and trimming were worked out from the DNA. Recorded for this sample are 150,000 to 200,000 clones; roughly an eighth of them occurred a single time. The ten largest clonotypes hold about 0.66% of the sample.

This clonotype was obtained from a woman between 18 and 30 years old in good health. The sequenced sample consisted of central memory CD4+ T cells from blood. The V gene is TRBV27 and the J gene is TRBJ1-2, with TRBD1 as a weak D call on 5 bases. The CDR3 protein: CASRIRPGGDGYTF. Read as DNA, the sequence is TGTGCCAGCAGAATTAGACCTGGAGGGGATGGCTACACCTTC.